Shown below are 28 T cell receptor beta chains from a single sample sequenced in a study of blood T cell repertoires in COVID-19. Data came from immunoSEQ multiplex PCR; TCRdb stores just in-frame clones and leaves some out. The sample contains 200,000 or so clones, about four fifths of which appear only once. The sample comprised PBMCs or T cells enriched from blood (not recorded which). Every receptor here comes from a woman aged 40 to 50 with acute COVID-19.

The DNA of the CDR3 is TGTGCCAGCAGTTACAGGGGTCGGACCGGGGAGCTGTTTTTT. This codes for CASSYRGRTGELFF. The chain couples TRBV6-5 to TRBJ2-2; D perhaps matches TRBD1 (5 bases). V was shortened by 2 bases and J by 5 bases, with 9 bases between the two germline ends. There are 14 residues in the CDR3. Germline assignment: CDR1 MNHEY and CDR2 SVGAGI.

The CDR3 loop reads CASSQSSGGQETQYF. Here the CDR3 DNA reads TGTGCCAGCAGCCAATCTAGCGGGGGGCAAGAGACCCAGTACTTC. This chain joins TRBV3-1 (or the pseudogene TRBV3-2) and TRBJ2-5; TRBD2 aligns across 11 bases. Per germline, CDR1 LGHDT and CDR2 YNNKEL (reference sequence). The CDR3 is 15 residues long. The V segment lost 2 bases and the J segment 2 bases; nucleotides outside the gene matches: 1.

This clone was picked up many times. The gene calls are TRBV19 and TRBJ1-2; 10 bases agree with TRBD1. Germline assignment: CDR1 LNHDA and CDR2 SQIVND (reference sequence). Trimming took 2 bases from V and 4 from J; bases not matched to a gene: 7. The CDR3 is made up of 16 amino acids. CDR3 sequence reads: CASSIPTGGMSYGYTF. CDR3 in DNA: TGTGCCAGTAGTATACCGACAGGGGGCATGAGCTATGGCTACACCTTC.

The rearrangement links TRBV24-1 to TRBJ2-5, with D perhaps matching TRBD1 (6 bases). The V end lost 9 bases, the J end lost 3 bases, and 16 bases lay between the germline ends. CDR3 length: 14 residues. Germline V gene sequence: CDR1 KGHDR, CDR2 SFDVKD. Here the CDR3 DNA reads TGTGCCACCTCAGGGGAACCCGGGGAAGAGACCCAGTACTTC. Its protein product is CATSGEPGEETQYF.

This chain uses TRBV11-3 with TRBJ2-1; a weak D match, TRBD1 (6 bases). The CDR3 has 14 amino acids. Germline CDR1 is SGHNT and CDR2 is YENEEA. V lost 0 bases to trimming and J lost 3 bases, with 6 bases between them. The chain's CDR3 is CASSLEDSYNEQFF. In DNA, the CDR3 is TGTGCCAGCAGCTTAGAGGACAGCTACAATGAGCAGTTCTTC.

This clone was recorded a few times. The chain couples TRBV5-1 to TRBJ1-2; 9 nucleotides align to TRBD1. Germline V gives CDR1 SGHRS, CDR2 YFSETQ. After removal of 4 bases from V and 5 bases from J, the junction contained 6 bases not matched to a gene. There are 14 residues in the CDR3. Written as DNA, the CDR3 is TGCGCCAGCAGCCGCGAGGGACAGGGATATGGCTACACCTTC. Protein product: CASSREGQGYGYTF.

V and J are TRBV9 and TRBJ2-3; the match to TRBD2 covers 14 bases. The V gene end was trimmed by 0 bases and the J gene end by 4 bases; junction bases not matched to a gene: 4. Per germline, CDR1 SGDLS and CDR2 YYNGEE. The CDR3 runs 17 residues. The CDR3 is CASSVGTSGGSPDTQYF. The CDR3 bases are TGTGCCAGCAGCGTAGGGACTAGCGGGGGGTCCCCAGATACGCAGTATTTT.

The chain uses TRBV29-1 and TRBJ2-7, with D tentatively TRBD2 (6 bases). Looked up from germline, CDR1 is SQVTM and CDR2 is ANQGSEA. The length of the CDR3 is 12 residues. Between the trimmed V and J ends, which lost 8 bases and 5 bases, there was a span of 16 bases. The CDR3 loop is CSFKGTRNEQYF. The DNA of the CDR3 is TGCAGCTTCAAGGGGACTCGGAACGAGCAGTACTTC.

This clone was seen a handful of times. V and J are TRBV3-1 (or the pseudogene TRBV3-2) and TRBJ1-5; TRBD1 matches 12 bases. V shed 4 bases, J shed 3 bases, and the junction held 10 bases outside the gene matches. The CDR3 covers 18 residues. The V gene's germline CDR1 is LGHDT and CDR2 YNNKEL (reference sequence). The CDR3 nucleotides read TGTGCCAGCAGCCGGGACAGGGGGCTTCGCGGTGCCAATCAGCCCCAGCATTTT. Its translation: CASSRDRGLRGANQPQHF.

A few counts support this clone. The rearrangement uses TRBV6-2 or TRBV6-3 and TRBJ2-5, with TRBD2 matching 7 bases. Germline CDR1 and CDR2: MNHEY and SVGEGT. The CDR3 extends over 13 amino acids. V gave up 2 bases and J gave up 3 bases; unmatched junction bases: 0. Written as DNA, the CDR3 is TGTGCCAGCAGTTACGGGGGGGAAGAGACCCAGTACTTC. It codes for CASSYGGEETQYF.

The chain couples TRBV19 to TRBJ2-5, with 7 nucleotides matching TRBD2. The CDR3 totals 14 residues. Unmatched junction bases numbered 9, after V lost 6 bases and J lost 5 bases. Looked up from germline, CDR1 is LNHDA and CDR2 is SQIVND (reference sequence). CDR3 sequence reads: CASRRAGRGETQYF. In nucleotides, the CDR3 is TGTGCCAGTAGACGGGCAGGGAGGGGCGAGACCCAGTACTTC.

The chain has TRBV6-5 and TRBJ2-5; 8 nucleotides agree with TRBD2. With 2 bases clipped from V and 8 bases from J, the junction kept 7 bases outside the gene matches. This CDR3 is built from 14 residues. Germline CDR1 reads MNHEY; CDR2 reads SVGAGI. The CDR3 DNA reads as TGTGCCAGCAGTTACGACGGGGGGGCCTCCACCCAGTACTTC. This codes for CASSYDGGASTQYF.

V usage is TRBV19 and J usage is TRBJ2-1; 9 bases fit TRBD1. V was pared by 4 bases and J by 5 bases, with 9 bases of the junction left unmatched. Germline values: CDR1 LNHDA, CDR2 SQIVND (reference sequence). The CDR3 runs 16 residues. CDR3 bases: TGTGCCAGTAGTACAACCGACAGGGGGTTAAACAATGAGCAGTTCTTC. Translated: CASSTTDRGLNNEQFF.

This clone was picked up a small number of times. The V call is TRBV7-9, the J call TRBJ2-7; D remains unclear. There are 12 residues in the CDR3. Germline assignment: CDR1 SEHNR and CDR2 FQNEAQ (reference sequence). V lost 0 bases, J lost 6 bases, and 6 bases lay in between. As DNA, the CDR3 is TGTGCCAGCAGCTTAGCAACTACCGAGCAGTACTTC. This codes for CASSLATTEQYF.

This clone was detected only once. This chain links TRBV3-1 (or the pseudogene TRBV3-2) with TRBJ2-7; the D gene is possibly TRBD1 (6 bases). The CDR3 contains 15 residues. Germline values: CDR1 LGHDT, CDR2 YNNKEL (reference sequence). V lost 5 bases, J lost 2 bases, and 16 bases lay in between. In DNA, the CDR3 is TGTGCCAGCAGCTCGTTTGGGGGCTCTACCTACGAGCAGTACTTC. This encodes CASSSFGGSTYEQYF.

The chain has TRBV2 and TRBJ1-2; 7 bases agree with TRBD1. In germline, CDR1 is SNHLY, CDR2 FYNNEI. The V segment lost 3 bases and the J segment 2 bases; nucleotides outside the gene matches: 3. This CDR3 region has 14 residues. CDR3 nucleotides: TGTGCCAGCAGTGATGGCAGGGGGAACTATGGCTACACCTTC. Its protein is CASSDGRGNYGYTF.

The chain links TRBV6-5 to TRBJ2-5; D is possibly TRBD1 (5 bases). The CDR3 is 15 residues long. V lost 8 bases to trimming and J lost 3 bases, with 19 bases between them. From germline, CDR1 is MNHEY and CDR2 SVGAGI. In DNA, the CDR3 is TGTGCCAGCTCCCTCTTAAGCGACAGAGAAGAGACCCAGTACTTC. Protein product: CASSLLSDREETQYF.

In its sample, this clone was seen a few times. V gene TRBV6-5 combines with J gene TRBJ1-1; D might be TRBD1 (5 bases). The germline CDR1 and CDR2 sequences are MNHEY and SVGAGI. The CDR3 spans 13 residues. Trimming removed 4 bases from V and 4 bases from J, with 10 bases in between. CDR3 bases: TGTGCCAGCAGTTTCAGGGTGGCCACTGAAGCTTTCTTT. Its translation is CASSFRVATEAFF.

This chain uses TRBV11-2 with TRBJ2-5, with D possibly TRBD2 on 5 matching bases. The CDR3 has 15 residues. V gave up 1 base and J gave up 2 bases, with 11 bases separating them. The germline V gene encodes CDR1 SGHAT and CDR2 FQNNGV. The CDR3 DNA reads as TGTGCCAGCAGCTTAGGGGAACTAGTTCAAGAGACCCAGTACTTC. Translation gives CASSLGELVQETQYF.

The V gene is TRBV7-9, the J gene TRBJ1-3; 8 bases are a match to TRBD1. This CDR3 comprises 14 residues. J lost 5 bases, V lost 3 bases, and 3 bases had no gene match. Looked up from germline, CDR1 is SEHNR and CDR2 is FQNEAQ (reference sequence). This chain's CDR3 is CASSLGQERNTIYF. In nucleotides, the CDR3 is TGTGCCAGCAGCTTGGGACAGGAGAGAAACACCATATATTTT.

The chain combines TRBV5-6 with TRBJ2-1; no definite D call. Between the trimmed V and J ends, which lost 2 bases and 2 bases, there was a span of 11 bases. This CDR3 contains 15 residues. Per germline, CDR1 SGHDT and CDR2 YYEEEE. In DNA, the CDR3 is TGTGCCAGCAGCTTCAGTCGATTGCCCTACAATGAGCAGTTCTTC. This codes for CASSFSRLPYNEQFF.

The chain joins TRBV2 to TRBJ2-1; tentatively, D is TRBD2 (6 bases). CDR1 SNHLY and CDR2 FYNNEI come from the germline V gene. The CDR3 consists of 16 residues. V was clipped by 2 bases and J by 12 bases, with 23 bases between them. The CDR3 loop reads CASSEKGTPPLLLQFF. As DNA, the CDR3 is TGTGCCAGCAGTGAAAAAGGGACTCCTCCGCTGTTGCTGCAGTTCTTC.

The rearrangement uses TRBV19 and TRBJ1-5, with unresolved D. V gave up 3 bases and J gave up 0 bases, with 9 bases separating them. Germline loops: CDR1 LNHDA, CDR2 SQIVND (reference sequence). The CDR3 extends over 15 amino acids. CDR3 sequence: CASSMTGYSNQPQHF. The CDR3 DNA reads TGTGCCAGTAGTATGACGGGATATAGCAATCAGCCCCAGCATTTT. Complete variable domain (other parts from reference TRBV19 and TRBJ1-5): DGGITQSPKYLFRKEGQNVTLSCEQNLNHDAMYWYRQDPGQGLRLIYYSQIVNDFQKGDIAEGYSVSREKKESFPLTVTSAQKNPTAFYLCASSMTGYSNQPQHFGDGTRLSIL.

The DNA of the CDR3 is TGTGCCAGCAGAACACCGGGACAGGGGGCAGAAAAACTGTTTTTT. It codes for CASRTPGQGAEKLFF. The chain recombines TRBV28 with TRBJ1-4; 12 positions agree with TRBD1. The ends lost 6 bases at V and 8 bases at J; junction bases unmatched: 7. The CDR3 runs to 15 residues. Germline CDR1 is MDHEN and CDR2 is SYDVKM.

The chain employs TRBV3-1 (or the pseudogene TRBV3-2) and TRBJ2-1, with 9 bases matching TRBD2. This CDR3 comprises 16 residues. Trimming removed 1 base from V and 5 bases from J; junction bases left unmatched: 6. Germline CDR1 reads LGHDT; CDR2 reads YNNKEL (reference sequence). CDR3 DNA: TGTGCCAGCAGCCAAGGGGCGGGAGGGATACACAATGAGCAGTTCTTC. Protein product: CASSQGAGGIHNEQFF.

The CDR3 sequence is CAWSPDRSYSTDTQYF. CDR3 in DNA: TGTGCCTGGAGTCCGGACAGGTCCTATAGTACAGATACGCAGTATTTT. The rearrangement joins TRBV30 to TRBJ2-3, with 7 bases that match TRBD1. This CDR3 comprises 16 residues. Germline CDR1 and CDR2: GTSNPN and SVGIG (reference sequence). The V segment lost 2 bases and the J segment 3 bases; nucleotides outside the gene matches: 11.

The chain couples TRBV30 to TRBJ2-1, with D uncertain. Germline assignment: CDR1 GTSNPN and CDR2 SVGIG (reference sequence). CDR3 size: 12 residues. The V end lost 5 bases, the J end lost 7 bases, and 12 bases lay between the germline ends. CDR3 nucleotide sequence: TGTGCCTGGGCAGGATCTGGGAATGAGCAGTTCTTC. Its protein product is CAWAGSGNEQFF.

This chain connects TRBV7-9 to TRBJ2-7; 15 positions agree with TRBD2. The CDR3 covers 17 residues. Germline V gives CDR1 SEHNR, CDR2 FQNEAQ (reference sequence). The J segment lost 3 bases and the V segment lost 7 bases, leaving 10 bases of the junction unmatched. This CDR3 reads CASINGTSGGNNYEQYF. DNA of the CDR3: TGTGCCAGCATCAACGGGACTAGCGGGGGGAACAACTACGAGCAGTACTTC.